Below, 8 T cell receptor beta chains from the same sample are listed, as sequenced in a study of shared clonotypes between healthy human individuals. The data were produced by immunoSEQ multiplex PCR, yet TCRdb's version contains in-frame clones alone and is incomplete. The profile shows roughly 700,000 clones, over 65% of them singletons. The source material was memory CD4+ T cells sorted from blood. The sample's subset: CD45RA-negative fraction. The receptors shown here come from a woman aged 25 to 39 in good health.

There are many counts of this clone. This chain links TRBV5-1 with TRBJ1-1; 8 bases fit TRBD1. The CDR3 runs 15 residues. Germline CDR1 SGHRS, CDR2 YFSETQ. J gave up 4 bases and V 3 bases, and 8 bases lay outside the gene matches. Here the CDR3 reads CASSSRQGSGTEAFF. Here the CDR3 DNA reads TGCGCCAGCAGCTCCCGACAGGGGTCGGGCACTGAAGCTTTCTTT.

The chain joins TRBV27 to TRBJ2-7, with D perhaps matching TRBD1 or TRBD2 (5 bases each). Germline lookup yields CDR1 MNHEY and CDR2 SMNVEV (reference sequence). The V gene lost 2 bases and the J gene lost 2 bases, with 16 bases spanning the gap. The CDR3 contains 16 residues. DNA of the CDR3: TGTGCCAGCAGTTTAAACTCGGGGCGGTGGACCTACGAGCAGTACTTC. Translation gives CASSLNSGRWTYEQYF.

This clone was seen only a few times. The gene calls are TRBV20-1 and TRBJ1-1, with no clear D. The CDR3 loop spans 11 amino acids. The V gene lost 2 bases and the J gene lost 5 bases, with 6 bases spanning the gap. The germline gives CDR1 DFQATT, CDR2 SNEGSKA (reference sequence). The CDR3 DNA follows: TGCAGTGCTAGATTTCGGACTGAAGCTTTCTTT. This codes for CSARFRTEAFF.

The V and J genes are TRBV7-9 and TRBJ2-6, with a tentative D call TRBD1 (6 bases). Germline assignment: CDR1 SEHNR and CDR2 FQNEAQ (reference sequence). This CDR3 is 16 amino acids long. V lost 5 bases to trimming and J lost 0 bases, with 11 bases between them. The CDR3: CASSHQGSSGANVLTF. The CDR3 region has the DNA TGTGCCAGCAGCCACCAGGGGAGCTCTGGGGCCAACGTCCTGACTTTC.

As for this clone: Other DNA sequences in the same sample also yield this CDR3. V is TRBV5-1 and J is TRBJ2-6; no clear D gene. The V end lost 0 bases, the J end lost 2 bases, and 6 bases lay between the germline ends. The CDR3 runs 15 residues. Germline V gives CDR1 SGHRS, CDR2 YFSETQ. The CDR3 here is CASSLDGAGANVLTF. The CDR3 DNA sequence: TGCGCCAGCAGCTTGGATGGGGCTGGGGCCAACGTCCTGACTTTC.

The rearrangement links TRBV11-2 to TRBJ2-1; 9 nucleotides match TRBD2. The CDR3 consists of 16 residues. The junction had 10 bases not matched to a gene; V was cut back by 2 bases and J by 8 bases. Germline-derived CDR1 and CDR2 are SGHAT and FQNNGV. The CDR3 loop reads CASSLLRGRGFDEQFF. CDR3 nucleotides: TGTGCCAGCAGCTTACTCCGCGGGAGGGGTTTCGATGAGCAGTTCTTC.

V and J are TRBV7-3 and TRBJ2-1, with 12 bases lining up with TRBD2. The CDR3 has 15 amino acids. V was clipped by 5 bases and J by 10 bases; unmatched bases: 9. CDR1 and CDR2 (germline): SGHTA, FQGTGA. The CDR3 bases are TGTGCCAGCAGCCGTACTTCACTAGCGGGAGGCGAGCAGTTCTTC. Translated, it gives CASSRTSLAGGEQFF.

This clone was detected many times. The chain links TRBV7-9 to TRBJ2-1; 13 bases fit TRBD2. The CDR3 is 16 amino acids. Germline assignment: CDR1 SEHNR and CDR2 FQNEAQ (reference sequence). Losses at the gene ends were 4 bases for V and 9 bases for J; bases not matched to a gene: 9. This chain's CDR3 is CASSSLGLAGDFEQFF. The CDR3 DNA sequence: TGTGCCAGCAGCTCATTAGGACTAGCGGGAGATTTTGAGCAGTTCTTC.